Following are 22 T cell receptor beta chains from one sample sequenced in a study of CD8+ T cells in alopecia areata. Reverse transcribed after extraction, RNA yielded cDNA as the sequencing template. Sequenced by immunoSEQ multiplex PCR; TCRdb stores in-frame clones only, minus some. The sample includes 210,000 or so clones, around 66% of them seen just once. Treatment meaning: oral pan-JAK inhibitor, 5-10 mg twice daily. Source: CD4+ T cells sorted from blood, taken between weeks 43 and 45, from a patient treated with tofacitinib. These receptors all stem from a human donor with alopecia areata.

This clone has a single count. This chain joins TRBV4-1 and TRBJ1-6; TRBD1 aligns across 7 bases. Germline CDR1 reads MGHRA; CDR2 reads YSYEKL. The CDR3 loop spans 16 amino acids. V lost 3 bases and J lost 4; bases outside the gene matches: 6. Written as DNA, the CDR3 is TGCGCCAGCAGCCAGGCCTCGGGACAGTATAATTCACCCCTCCACTTT. Encoded protein: CASSQASGQYNSPLHF.

This chain connects TRBV29-1 to TRBJ2-5; D possibly matches TRBD1 or TRBD2 (5 bases each). CDR1 is SQVTM and CDR2 is ANQGSEA in the germline V gene. This CDR3 is 11 amino acids long. DNA for the CDR3: TGCAGTTCCCGGGGCGGCGAGACCCAGTACTTC. Translated, it gives CSSRGGETQYF.

This clone was observed a handful of times. This sequence joins TRBV14 and TRBJ2-2; possibly TRBD2 for D (5 bases). This CDR3 has 15 amino acids. The ends were cut back, 4 bases at V and 5 bases at J, with 14 bases in the middle. Germline CDR1 and CDR2: SGHDN and FVKESK. DNA for the CDR3: TGTGCCAGCAGCCCACGTGCGGGTTGGACCGGGGAGCTGTTTTTT. Encoded protein: CASSPRAGWTGELFF.

This clone was observed once. The chain links TRBV12-5 to TRBJ2-3, with D perhaps TRBD2 (5 bases). The CDR3 covers 13 residues. Germline lookup yields CDR1 LGHNT and CDR2 FRNRAP. V lost 6 bases and J 5 bases, leaving 12 bases between the germline ends. DNA of the CDR3: TGTGCTAGTGGGACCCTAGCTAGAGATACGCAGTATTTT. Protein sequence: CASGTLARDTQYF.

This sequence joins TRBV11-2 and TRBJ1-2; D gene ambiguous. The CDR3 consists of 15 residues. With 4 bases removed from V and 7 bases from J, the gap between germline ends came to 19 bases. Germline V gene data show CDR1 as SGHAT and CDR2 as FQNNGV. CDR3 sequence reads: CASSSDRGLEGGYTF. CDR3 coding DNA: TGTGCCAGCAGCTCGGATCGGGGTTTGGAGGGTGGCTACACCTTC.

The rearrangement links TRBV7-6 to TRBJ2-7; D unclear. With 3 bases removed from V and 2 bases from J, the gap between germline ends came to 14 bases. Germline V gene data show CDR1 as SGHVS and CDR2 as FNYEAQ. The CDR3 spans 15 residues. This CDR3 is CASSLRFGQTYEQYF. CDR3 nucleotide sequence: TGTGCCAGCAGCTTGAGGTTCGGGCAGACCTACGAGCAGTACTTC.

The chain couples TRBV7-3 to TRBJ1-6; 10 bases map to TRBD1. Germline CDR1 and CDR2: SGHTA and FQGTGA. V lost 5 bases and J lost 7; bases outside the gene matches: 2. CDR3 length: 14 amino acids. The CDR3 sequence: CASSTGQGNSPLHF. In DNA form, the CDR3 reads TGTGCCAGCAGCACGGGACAGGGGAATTCACCCCTCCACTTT.

A few counts support this clone. The gene calls are TRBV10-3 and TRBJ2-7; possible D gene TRBD2, 6 bases. CDR1 and CDR2 (germline): ENHRY, SYGVKD. CDR3 size: 14 residues. Trimming pared 9 bases from V and 2 bases from J, leaving 17 bases between. Here the CDR3 reads CAIPLANNPYEQYF. Here the CDR3 DNA reads TGTGCCATTCCGCTAGCGAACAATCCCTACGAGCAGTACTTC.

This clone was recorded once. The chain recombines TRBV27 with TRBJ1-2; D gene uncertain. With 6 bases removed from V and 3 bases from J, the gap between germline ends came to 17 bases. The CDR3 sequence is 15 residues long. Germline V lookup: CDR1 MNHEY, CDR2 SMNVEV (reference sequence). CDR3 DNA sequence: TGTGCCAGCAGCCTCACCTCTACAATCGACTATGGCTACACCTTC. Encoded protein: CASSLTSTIDYGYTF.

J is TRBJ2-3 and V is TRBV29-1; the D is unclear. Germline CDR1 SQVTM, CDR2 ANQGSEA. The ends were cut back, 3 bases at V and 5 bases at J, with 6 bases in the middle. The CDR3 is 11 amino acids. The CDR3 DNA is TGCAGCGTTGAGCCGGGAGATACGCAGTATTTT. It is translated as CSVEPGDTQYF.

The rearrangement uses TRBV7-9 and TRBJ2-6; D possibly corresponds to TRBD2 (5 bases). CDR1 and CDR2 from the germline V gene are SEHNR and FQNEAQ (reference sequence). The CDR3 contains 17 residues. V dropped 10 bases and J dropped 0 bases, with 19 bases sitting between them. CDR3 in amino acids: CATWRIRLNSGANVLTF. The CDR3 DNA reads as TGTGCCACGTGGAGGATCAGGCTTAACTCTGGGGCCAACGTCCTGACTTTC. The variable domain in full, completed from reference TRBV7-9 and TRBJ2-6, reads DTGVSQNPRHKITKRGQNVTFRCDPISEHNRLYWYRQTLGQGPEFLTYFQNEAQLEKSRLLSDRFSAERPKGSFSTLEIQRTEQGDSAMYLCATWRIRLNSGANVLTFGAGSRLTVL.

The V and J genes are TRBV5-4 and TRBJ2-1, with TRBD2 identical over 15 bases. V dropped 4 bases and J dropped 14; count of bases not matched to a gene: 7. There are 14 residues in the CDR3. Germline V gene lookup returns CDR1 SGHNT and CDR2 YYREEE (reference sequence). CDR3 sequence reads: CASSAPGTSGGKFF. As DNA, the CDR3 is TGTGCCAGCAGCGCCCCAGGGACTAGCGGGGGGAAGTTCTTC.

This clone was counted ten times or more. The gene calls are TRBV14 and TRBJ1-1, with unresolved D. V lost 0 bases and J lost 5, with 13 bases in between. The CDR3 loop spans 15 amino acids. Germline V gene data show CDR1 as SGHDN and CDR2 as FVKESK. CDR3 sequence (DNA): TGTGCCAGCAGCCAAGACCCCGCGGGGAAGACTGAAGCTTTCTTT. This gives the protein CASSQDPAGKTEAFF.

J is TRBJ2-7 and V is TRBV29-1; no clear D. Germline V gene data show CDR1 as SQVTM and CDR2 as ANQGSEA. The CDR3 extends over 13 amino acids. V lost 0 bases to trimming and J lost 5 bases, with 11 bases between them. As DNA, the CDR3 is TGCAGCGTTGAAGATACTATGGTCGACGAGCAGTACTTC. Protein sequence: CSVEDTMVDEQYF.

This clone came up a few times. The chain employs TRBV29-1 and TRBJ2-2; D ambiguous. The CDR3 loop spans 17 amino acids. V gave up 4 bases and J gave up 1 base, with 19 bases separating them. Germline V gene data show CDR1 as SQVTM and CDR2 as ANQGSEA. The CDR3 DNA reads TGCAGCGTTGTCGTTGAAAGGAGTTTGGGGAACACCGGGGAGCTGTTTTTT. It encodes CSVVVERSLGNTGELFF.

This clone has just a few counts. The chain combines TRBV23-1 with TRBJ1-4; 7 bases line up with TRBD1. TRBV23-1 belongs to the ORF category, with a function that is uncertain. The CDR3 extends over 14 amino acids. V was pared by 3 bases and J by 11 bases, with 9 bases of the junction left unmatched. The CDR3 sequence: CASSQSSQGRKLFF. CDR3 DNA sequence: TGCGCCAGCAGTCAGTCCTCACAGGGGAGGAAACTGTTTTTT.

CDR3 amino acids: CASSLSSGANVLTF. In DNA, the CDR3 is TGTGCCAGCAGCCTAAGCTCTGGGGCCAACGTCCTGACTTTC. V gene TRBV6-1 combines with J gene TRBJ2-6, with D unclear. CDR3 length equals 14 residues. CDR1 is MNHNS and CDR2 is SASEGT in the germline V gene. V lost 6 bases and J 0 bases, leaving 6 bases between the germline ends.

CDR3 sequence (DNA): TGTGCCAGCAGCTTGCCACAGGGCTACGAGCAGTACTTC. Encoded protein: CASSLPQGYEQYF. This chain uses TRBV5-6 with TRBJ2-7; a possible D gene is TRBD1 (6 bases). The CDR3 runs to 13 residues. V was pared by 1 base and J by 3 bases, with 8 bases between. Germline CDR1 reads SGHDT; CDR2 reads YYEEEE.

In its sample, this clone was seen once. The chain uses TRBV19 and TRBJ2-1; D possibly matches TRBD1 or TRBD2 (6 bases each). CDR3 length equals 14 residues. The ends were cut back, 10 bases at V and 4 bases at J, with 17 bases in the middle. The germline gives CDR1 LNHDA, CDR2 SQIVND (reference sequence). The CDR3 spells CATCLGGIYNEQFF. CDR3 coding DNA: TGTGCCACCTGTTTAGGGGGGATTTACAATGAGCAGTTCTTC.

This clone has only a few counts. V and J are TRBV2 and TRBJ2-1; D is unclear. This CDR3 is 12 amino acids long. CDR1 and CDR2 (germline): SNHLY, FYNNEI. Trimming took off 5 bases at V and 9 bases at J, with 11 bases between the two ends. In nucleotides, the CDR3 is TGTGCCAGCAGTCCCCGTGAAGGTGAGCAGTTCTTC. This encodes CASSPREGEQFF. Combining the CDR3 with reference TRBV2 and TRBJ2-1 gives the whole variable domain EPEVTQTPSHQVTQMGQEVILRCVPISNHLYFYWYRQILGQKVEFLVSFYNNEISEKSEIFDDQFSVERPDGSNFTLKIRSTKLEDSAMYFCASSPREGEQFFGPGTRLTVL.

This rearrangement joins TRBV29-1 to TRBJ1-1; D gene uncertain. Germline-derived CDR1 and CDR2 are SQVTM and ANQGSEA. CDR3 size: 11 residues. V was shortened by 7 bases and J by 2 bases, with 8 bases between the two germline ends. The CDR3 nucleotides read TGCAGCGCCTTTGATAACACTGAAGCTTTCTTT. Protein sequence: CSAFDNTEAFF.

The rearrangement joins TRBV2 to TRBJ1-1, with D possibly TRBD1 on 5 matching bases. This CDR3 is 12 amino acids long. Germline V lookup: CDR1 SNHLY, CDR2 FYNNEI. With 8 bases removed from V and 4 bases from J, the gap between germline ends came to 11 bases. CDR3 loop: CASGARATEAFF. The CDR3, as DNA: TGTGCCAGCGGAGCCAGGGCCACTGAAGCTTTCTTT.